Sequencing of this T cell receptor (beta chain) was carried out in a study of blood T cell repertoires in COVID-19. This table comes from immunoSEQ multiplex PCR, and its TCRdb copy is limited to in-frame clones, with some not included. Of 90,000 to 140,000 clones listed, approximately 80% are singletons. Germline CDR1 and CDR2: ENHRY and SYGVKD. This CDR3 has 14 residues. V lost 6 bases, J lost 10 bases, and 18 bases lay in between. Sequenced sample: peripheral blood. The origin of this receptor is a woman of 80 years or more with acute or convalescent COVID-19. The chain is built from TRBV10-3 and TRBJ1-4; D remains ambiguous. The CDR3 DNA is TGTGCCATCAGCTCTTCCCAGGAAGGTGGAAAACTGTTTTTT. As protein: CAISSSQEGGKLFF.